The TCR beta chain described here comes from a study of radiation and T cells in renal cell carcinoma. Study at large: Nephrectomy followed 15 Gy stereotactic body radiation by 4 weeks.

Trimming cost V 3 bases and J 3 bases, with 6 bases left between them. Germline V CDR1 and CDR2: SGHDN, FVKESK. CDR3 length: 12 residues. Generated by immunoSEQ multiplex PCR, the TCRdb table keeps only in-frame clones and is missing some. The data show about 47,000 clones, 80% seen once. Indicated time point: blood 2 weeks post-SBRT. The sample's treatment: 15 Gy SBRT to primary tumor, nephrectomy 4 weeks later. Blood was sampled at baseline, 2 weeks and 4 weeks after SBRT. This material consisted of blood, taken from a patient whose treatment included radiotherapy and nephrectomy. The chain combines TRBV14 with TRBJ2-7; D is undetermined. This receptor was identified in a woman aged 70-85 years with renal cell carcinoma. CDR3 nucleotides: TGTGCCAGCAGCCAGGGTTACTACGAGCAGTACTTC. It encodes CASSQGYYEQYF. Supplemented by reference TRBV14 and TRBJ2-7, the full variable domain reads EAGVTQFPSHSVIEKGQTVTLRCDPISGHDNLYWYRRVMGKEIKFLLHFVKESKQDESGMPNNRFLAERTGGTYSTLKVQPAELEDSGVYFCASSQGYYEQYFGPGTRLTVT.